The next 9 T cell receptor beta chains were all read from a single sample in a study of T cells in Graves' hyperthyroidism and ophthalmopathy. The source material, RNA transcripts, was used to amplify TCR beta CDR3 regions. HTBI primers were the set used in a first-round RT-PCR of the TCR CDR3. Each CDR3 protein gets one entry after TCRdb re-called the multiplex PCR reads with MiXCR. The profile shows 500,000 to 650,000 distinct CDR3 sequences, more than 14% of them singletons. The sample consisted of blood. The receptors were gathered from a woman aged 45 to 65 with Graves' ophthalmopathy.

This chain joins TRBV28 and TRBJ1-2; 7 bases are a match to TRBD1. Germline CDR1 and CDR2: MDHEN and SYDVKM. The CDR3 contains 13 residues. V gave up 3 bases and J gave up 6 bases; unmatched junction bases: 4. The CDR3 sequence is CASSFGTADGYTF. DNA for the CDR3: TGTGCCAGCAGTTTCGGGACAGCTGATGGCTACACCTTC.

This clonotype has a count of ten or more. The J gene is TRBJ2-1, the V gene TRBV28, with D tentatively TRBD1 (6 bases). The V gene's germline CDR1 is MDHEN and CDR2 SYDVKM. This CDR3 is 14 amino acids long. V dropped 7 bases and J dropped 4 bases, with 14 bases sitting between them. Here the CDR3 DNA reads TGTGCCAGCACTAGGGGGACGGCGTACAATGAGCAGTTCTTC. It encodes CASTRGTAYNEQFF.

V usage is TRBV27 and J usage is TRBJ1-5; 12 nucleotides align to TRBD1. The CDR3 is made up of 16 amino acids. Germline V lookup: CDR1 MNHEY, CDR2 SMNVEV (reference sequence). V trimming: 5 bases; J trimming: 6 bases; junction bases outside the gene matches: 8. CDR3 region: CASSPSGTGGSQPQHF. The CDR3 DNA reads TGTGCCAGCAGTCCCTCCGGGACAGGGGGCTCTCAGCCCCAGCATTTT.

A note on this clonotype: Because the CDR3 is missing its conserved closing phenylalanine or tryptophan, this is likely a read error. The CDR3 DNA reads as TGTGCCAGCAGTAGAACGGCCGGGACCTACGAGCAGTACATC. Amino acid sequence: CASSRTAGTYEQYI. The J gene is TRBJ2-7, the V gene TRBV12-3 or TRBV12-4, with a weak D call TRBD2 (5 bases). The CDR3 runs 14 residues. Trimming took 5 bases from V and 2 from J, leaving 13 bases between them.

This clonotype occurred a few times. The CDR3 does not end in the conserved phenylalanine or tryptophan, so this is likely a read error. The rearrangement links TRBV18 to TRBJ1-2, with 8 bases aligning to TRBD1. Trimming took 3 bases from V and 3 from J; bases not matched to a gene: 3. Germline assignment: CDR1 KGHSH and CDR2 LQKENI. This CDR3 has 14 residues. The CDR3 region is CASSPTGQDYGYTL. CDR3 coding DNA: TGTGCCAGCTCACCGACGGGACAGGACTATGGCTACACCCTC.

This clonotype was seen at least ten times. V and J are TRBV7-2 and TRBJ1-2, with TRBD1 matching 9 bases. The CDR3 consists of 14 residues. J lost 7 bases, V lost 4 bases, and 7 bases had no gene match. Germline V gene lookup returns CDR1 SGHTA and CDR2 FQGNSA. CDR3 sequence reads: CASSSGQGIPGYTF. The CDR3 region has the DNA TGTGCCAGCAGCTCAGGACAGGGGATACCTGGCTACACCTTC.

With respect to this clonotype: A much larger clonotype is one base distant, so this may be a read error. The J gene is TRBJ1-4, the V gene TRBV20-1; perhaps TRBD1 as D (6 bases). The CDR3 has 16 amino acids. Germline CDR1 is DFQATT and CDR2 is SNEGSKA (reference sequence). V was trimmed by 2 bases and J by 3 bases, leaving 16 bases between them. Written as DNA, the CDR3 is TGCAGTGCTAGATCACGGGGGGCGCAGGCTAATGAAAAACTGTTTTTT. Its translation is CSARSRGAQANEKLFF.

This clonotype was seen ten or more times. This chain links TRBV7-3 with TRBJ2-5; perhaps D is TRBD1 or TRBD2 (5 bases each). V lost 4 bases to trimming and J lost 3 bases, with 9 bases between them. The germline CDR1 and CDR2 sequences are SGHTA and FQGTGA. The CDR3 loop spans 13 amino acids. The chain's CDR3 is CASSSGREETQYF. DNA of the CDR3: TGTGCCAGCAGCTCGGGACGAGAAGAGACCCAGTACTTC.

At least ten counts were recorded for this clonotype. One junction end does not reproduce the germline sequence, and a read error may be involved. This rearrangement joins TRBV27 to TRBJ1-1; D is perhaps TRBD1 (5 bases). Germline V gene lookup returns CDR1 MNHEY and CDR2 SMNVEV (reference sequence). The CDR3 runs to 16 residues. This CDR3 reads CASSPLGQRKNTEASF. The CDR3 DNA follows: TGTGCCAGCAGTCCCTTGGGGCAACGAAAGAACACTGAAGCTTCCTTT.